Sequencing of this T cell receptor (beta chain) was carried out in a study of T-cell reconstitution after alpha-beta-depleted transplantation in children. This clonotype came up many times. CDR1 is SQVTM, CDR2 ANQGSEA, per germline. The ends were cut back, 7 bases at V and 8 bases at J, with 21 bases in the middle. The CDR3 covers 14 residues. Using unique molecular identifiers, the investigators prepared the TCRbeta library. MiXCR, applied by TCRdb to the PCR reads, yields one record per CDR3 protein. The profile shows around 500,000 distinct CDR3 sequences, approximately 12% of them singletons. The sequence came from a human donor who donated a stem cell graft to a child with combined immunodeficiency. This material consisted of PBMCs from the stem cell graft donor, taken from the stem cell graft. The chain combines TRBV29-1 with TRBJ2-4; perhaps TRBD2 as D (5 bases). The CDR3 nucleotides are TGCAGCGCCCTCGTTAGGTCCCCGAGGGACATTCAGTACTTC. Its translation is CSALVRSPRDIQYF.